The present T cell receptor beta chain was sequenced within a study of CD8+ T cells in alopecia areata. Overall study findings and caveats: A single nonresponder leaves the baseline CD8+ expansion link to response uncertain.

Germline CDR1 is MNHEY and CDR2 is SVGAGI. Trimming took 6 bases from V and 3 from J, leaving 11 bases between them. The CDR3 totals 13 residues. The treatment denotes: oral pan-JAK inhibitor, 5-10 mg twice daily. As part of sample collection, lesional scalp punch biopsies and peripheral blood were taken from alopecia areata patients. With regard to this clone: The antigen is undetermined.

Reverse transcribed after extraction, RNA yielded cDNA as the sequencing template. Produced via immunoSEQ multiplex PCR; TCRdb's table is partial and in-frame only. This repertoire shows some 160,000 clones, approximately 65% found once; its top ten account for 0.91%. This sequence originates from a human donor with alopecia areata. This specimen consisted of CD4+ T cells sorted from blood, obtained at week 4, from a patient treated with tofacitinib. The genes are TRBV6-5 and TRBJ1-2, with D unresolved. CDR3 protein: CASRAREDYGYTF. For the CDR3, the DNA is TGTGCCAGCAGGGCCCGGGAGGACTATGGCTACACCTTC.